The clone carrying this TCR beta chain turned up a few times. Its antigen is unknown. The V gene lost 4 bases and the J gene lost 4 bases, with 10 bases spanning the gap. CDR3 length equals 12 residues. Germline values: CDR1 SQVTM, CDR2 ANQGSEA. This sample was taken from a study of glioma-infiltrating T cells. Study findings and constraints: Tissue and blood shared very few CDR3 sequences. Above-expected tissue-blood divergence occurred in all gliomas, most in low-grade ones.

TCR alpha and beta CDR3 regions were amplified from RNA using iRepertoire nested multiplex PCR. Tissue mRNA or PBMC total RNA, about 85-400 ng, went into one-step reverse transcription and amplification. TCRdb used MiXCR to reprocess the multiplex PCR reads, holding one entry per CDR3 protein. The table records some 130,000 distinct CDR3 sequences, 24% of them present only once. This rearrangement joins TRBV29-1 to TRBJ1-1; D call uncertain. The receptor was isolated from a human donor with low-grade glioma or glioblastoma, undergoing nonglioma brain surgery, or in good health (not recorded which). The sample taken for sequencing was glioma tissue, nonneoplastic brain tissue, or PBMCs (not recorded which). The CDR3: CSVVAGRTEAFF. The CDR3 DNA sequence: TGCAGCGTTGTAGCTGGGCGCACTGAAGCTTTCTTT.